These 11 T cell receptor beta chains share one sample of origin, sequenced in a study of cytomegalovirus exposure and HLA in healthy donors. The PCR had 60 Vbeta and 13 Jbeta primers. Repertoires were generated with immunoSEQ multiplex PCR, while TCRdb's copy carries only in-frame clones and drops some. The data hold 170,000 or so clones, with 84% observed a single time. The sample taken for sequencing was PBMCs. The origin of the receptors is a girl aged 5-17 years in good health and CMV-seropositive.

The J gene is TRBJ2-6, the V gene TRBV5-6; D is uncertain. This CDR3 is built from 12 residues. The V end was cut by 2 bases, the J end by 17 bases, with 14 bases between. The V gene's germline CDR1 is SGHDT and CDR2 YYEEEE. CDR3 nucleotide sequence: TGTGCCAGCAGCTTTCAAGTGTCGAGGATGACTTTC. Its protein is CASSFQVSRMTF.

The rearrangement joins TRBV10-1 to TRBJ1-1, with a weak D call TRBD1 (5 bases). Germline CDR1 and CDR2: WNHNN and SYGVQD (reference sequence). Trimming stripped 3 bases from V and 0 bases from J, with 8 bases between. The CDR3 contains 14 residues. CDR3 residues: CASSEDSVNTEAFF. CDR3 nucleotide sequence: TGCGCCAGCAGTGAAGACAGTGTGAACACTGAAGCTTTCTTT.

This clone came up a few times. The CDR3 reads CASSPQTPGGGYTF. CDR3 nucleotide sequence: TGTGCCAGCAGTCCCCAAACACCCGGGGGTGGCTACACCTTC. V and J are TRBV28 and TRBJ1-2; D is possibly TRBD1 (5 bases). V was clipped by 5 bases and J by 7 bases, with 17 bases between them. The CDR3 is 14 amino acids. Germline CDR1 reads MDHEN; CDR2 reads SYDVKM.

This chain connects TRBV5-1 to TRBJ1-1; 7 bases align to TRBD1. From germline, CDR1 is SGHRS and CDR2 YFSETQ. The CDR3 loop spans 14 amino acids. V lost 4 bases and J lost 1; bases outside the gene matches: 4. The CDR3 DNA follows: TGCGCCAGCAGCATCCAGGGGGAGAACACTGAAGCTTTCTTT. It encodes CASSIQGENTEAFF.

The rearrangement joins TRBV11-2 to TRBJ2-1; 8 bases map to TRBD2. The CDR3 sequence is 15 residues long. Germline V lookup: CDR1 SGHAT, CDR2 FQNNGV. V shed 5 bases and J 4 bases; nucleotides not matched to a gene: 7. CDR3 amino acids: CASSAGGAGYNEQFF. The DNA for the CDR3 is TGTGCCAGCAGCGCCGGGGGGGCAGGTTACAATGAGCAGTTCTTC. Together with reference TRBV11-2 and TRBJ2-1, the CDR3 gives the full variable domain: EAGVAQSPRYKIIEKRQSVAFWCNPISGHATLYWYQQILGQGPKLLIQFQNNGVVDDSQLPKDRFSAERLKGVDSTLKIQPAKLEDSAVYLCASSAGGAGYNEQFFGPGTRLTVL.

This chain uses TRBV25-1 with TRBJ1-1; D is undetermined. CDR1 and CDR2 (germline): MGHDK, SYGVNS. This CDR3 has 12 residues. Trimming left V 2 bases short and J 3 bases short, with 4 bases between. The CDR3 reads CASSETDTEAFF. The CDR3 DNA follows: TGTGCCAGCAGTGAAACGGACACTGAAGCTTTCTTT.

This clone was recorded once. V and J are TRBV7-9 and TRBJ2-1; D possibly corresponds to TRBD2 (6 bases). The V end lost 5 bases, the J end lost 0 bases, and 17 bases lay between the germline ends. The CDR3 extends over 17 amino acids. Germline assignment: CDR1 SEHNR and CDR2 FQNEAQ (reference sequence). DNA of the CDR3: TGTGCCAGCAGCCCCCCCGGCGGGGACTCCTCCTACAATGAGCAGTTCTTC. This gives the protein CASSPPGGDSSYNEQFF.

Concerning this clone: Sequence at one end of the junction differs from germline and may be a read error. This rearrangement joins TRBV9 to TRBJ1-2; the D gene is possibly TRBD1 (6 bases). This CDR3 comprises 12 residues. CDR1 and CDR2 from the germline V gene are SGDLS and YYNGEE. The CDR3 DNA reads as TGTGCCAGCAGCCGGGACACCTATGGCCACACCTTC. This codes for CASSRDTYGHTF.

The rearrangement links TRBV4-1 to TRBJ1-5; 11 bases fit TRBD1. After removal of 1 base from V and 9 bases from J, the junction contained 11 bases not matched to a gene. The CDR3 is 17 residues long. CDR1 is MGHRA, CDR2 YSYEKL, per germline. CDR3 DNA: TGCGCCAGCAGCCAAGGCGTGGACAGGGGGCTTCGATGGCCCCAGCATTTT. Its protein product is CASSQGVDRGLRWPQHF.

The CDR3 loop is CASSPAKRGSYEQYF. DNA of the CDR3: TGTGCCAGCAGCCCCGCGAAGCGGGGGAGCTACGAGCAGTACTTC. This rearrangement joins TRBV11-3 to TRBJ2-7, with 8 bases lining up with TRBD2. This CDR3 is built from 15 residues. Germline lookup yields CDR1 SGHNT and CDR2 YENEEA. With V trimmed by 5 bases and J by 3 bases, 9 bases remained unmatched.

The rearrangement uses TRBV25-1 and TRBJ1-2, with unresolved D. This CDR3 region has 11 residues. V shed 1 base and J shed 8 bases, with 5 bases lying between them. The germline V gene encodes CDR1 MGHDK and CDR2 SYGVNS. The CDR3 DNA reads TGTGCCAGCAGTGAATCCGTAGGCTACACCTTC. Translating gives CASSESVGYTF.